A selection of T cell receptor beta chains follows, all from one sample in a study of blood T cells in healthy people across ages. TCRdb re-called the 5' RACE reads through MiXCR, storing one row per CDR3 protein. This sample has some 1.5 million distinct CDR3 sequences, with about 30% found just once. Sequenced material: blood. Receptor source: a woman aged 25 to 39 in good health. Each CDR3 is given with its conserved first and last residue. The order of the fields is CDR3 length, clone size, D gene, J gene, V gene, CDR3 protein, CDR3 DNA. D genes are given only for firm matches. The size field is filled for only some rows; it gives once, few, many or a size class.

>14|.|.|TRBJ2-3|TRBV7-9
CASSAPYSTDTQYF
TGTGCCAGCAGCGCCCCCTACTCAACAGATACGCAGTATTTT
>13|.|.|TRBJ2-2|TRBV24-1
CATSPSRTGELFF
TGTGCCACCAGTCCATCGAGAACCGGGGAGCTGTTTTTT
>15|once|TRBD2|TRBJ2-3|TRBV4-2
CASSRVAGGPSTQYF
TGTGCCAGCAGCCGAGTAGCGGGGGGACCGAGTACGCAGTATTTT
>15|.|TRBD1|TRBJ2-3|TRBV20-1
CSAHPGQGRLDTQYF
TGCAGTGCTCACCCGGGACAGGGGCGTTTAGATACGCAGTATTTT
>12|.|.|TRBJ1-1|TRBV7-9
CASSLGDQRAFF
TGTGCCAGCAGCTTAGGGGATCAACGAGCTTTCTTT
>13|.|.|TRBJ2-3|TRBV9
CASSTVSEGTQYF
TGTGCCAGCAGCACTGTAAGTGAGGGGACGCAGTATTTT
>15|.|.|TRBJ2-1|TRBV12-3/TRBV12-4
CASGGAPYSYNEQFF
TGTGCCAGCGGGGGGGCCCCTTACTCCTACAATGAGCAGTTCTTC
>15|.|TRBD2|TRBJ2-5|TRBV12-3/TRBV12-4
CASRRTSGAKETQYF
TGTGCCAGCAGACGGACTAGCGGGGCTAAAGAGACCCAGTACTTC
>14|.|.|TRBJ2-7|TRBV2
CASKTRASSYERYF
TGTGCCAGCAAAACGCGGGCGAGCTCCTACGAGCGGTACTTC
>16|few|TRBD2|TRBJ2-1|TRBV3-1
CASSQDGASGIGGQFF
TGTGCCAGCAGCCAAGATGGTGCTAGCGGGATCGGGGGGCAGTTCTTC
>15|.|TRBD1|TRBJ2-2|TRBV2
CASRADRALPGELFF
TGTGCCAGCAGAGCAGACAGGGCCCTACCCGGGGAGCTGTTTTTT
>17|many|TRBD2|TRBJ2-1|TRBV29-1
CSVPGTSGGLSYNEQFF
TGCAGCGTTCCAGGGACTAGCGGGGGCCTCTCCTACAATGAGCAGTTCTTC
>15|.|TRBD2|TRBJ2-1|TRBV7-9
CAISLAGYSYNEQFF
TGTGCCATCAGCTTAGCGGGATACTCCTACAATGAGCAGTTCTTC